A selection of T cell receptor beta chains follows, all from one sample in a study of naive and memory T cell subsets. TCRdb fed the UMI-ligation and nested PCR reads into MiXCR, producing one record per CDR3 protein. The sample records approximately 5,400 distinct CDR3 sequences, over 6.5% being singletons. The sample consisted of effector memory CD8+ T cells from blood. All receptors come from a human donor in good health. Each CDR3 is given with its conserved first and last residue. The order of the fields is J gene, D gene, V gene, clone size, CDR3 protein, CDR3 DNA. A D gene is named only where the DNA matches it firmly. Clone size is given for some rows only: seen once, a few or many times, or a class if the clone is expanded.

J gene: TRBJ1-1
D gene: .
V gene: TRBV10-2
clone size: few
CDR3 protein: CASSESSGNTEAFF
CDR3 DNA: TGCGCCAGCAGTGAGTCATCAGGGAACACTGAAGCTTTCTTT

J gene: TRBJ2-5
D gene: .
V gene: TRBV11-3
clone size: many
CDR3 protein: CASSLEGRQAAQETQYF
CDR3 DNA: TGTGCCAGCAGCTTAGAAGGTCGTCAGGCAGCCCAAGAGACCCAGTACTTC

J gene: TRBJ1-2
D gene: TRBD1
V gene: TRBV7-9
clone size: .
CDR3 protein: CASSPRTGGGDGYTF
CDR3 DNA: TGTGCCAGCAGCCCAAGGACAGGGGGGGGCGATGGCTACACCTTC

J gene: TRBJ2-7
D gene: TRBD1
V gene: TRBV11-2
clone size: .
CDR3 protein: CASSLATGGLSSYEQYF
CDR3 DNA: TGTGCCAGCAGCTTAGCGACAGGGGGCCTCAGCTCCTACGAGCAGTACTTC

J gene: TRBJ2-2
D gene: TRBD1
V gene: TRBV5-6
clone size: few
CDR3 protein: CASSLADRESGELFF
CDR3 DNA: TGTGCCAGCAGCTTGGCGGACAGGGAGAGCGGGGAGCTGTTTTTT

J gene: TRBJ2-1
D gene: TRBD1
V gene: TRBV5-1
clone size: .
CDR3 protein: CASSLEGTAYNEQFF
CDR3 DNA: TGCGCCAGCAGCTTGGAGGGGACAGCCTACAATGAGCAGTTCTTC

J gene: TRBJ2-7
D gene: .
V gene: TRBV7-8
clone size: few
CDR3 protein: CASSHGITYEQYF
CDR3 DNA: TGTGCCAGCTCCCATGGGATTACCTACGAGCAGTACTTC

J gene: TRBJ2-3
D gene: TRBD2
V gene: TRBV6-2/TRBV6-3
clone size: few
CDR3 protein: CASSSGLASTDTQYF
CDR3 DNA: TGTGCCAGCAGTTCGGGACTAGCAAGCACAGATACGCAGTATTTT

J gene: TRBJ2-3
D gene: TRBD2
V gene: TRBV7-9
clone size: many
CDR3 protein: CASSLALELAGDLPYF
CDR3 DNA: TGTGCCAGCAGCTTAGCGCTGGAACTAGCGGGCGACCTTCCGTATTTT

J gene: TRBJ2-7
D gene: .
V gene: TRBV7-2
clone size: many
CDR3 protein: CASKPGTRYEQYF
CDR3 DNA: TGTGCCAGCAAGCCCGGGACACGATACGAGCAGTACTTC

J gene: TRBJ1-5
D gene: .
V gene: TRBV9
clone size: many
CDR3 protein: CASSVGPGINQPQHF
CDR3 DNA: TGTGCCAGCAGCGTAGGCCCAGGGATCAATCAGCCCCAGCATTTT

J gene: TRBJ1-6
D gene: .
V gene: TRBV7-8
clone size: many
CDR3 protein: CASSVSLGESSYNSPLHF
CDR3 DNA: TGTGCCAGCAGCGTTTCATTGGGGGAAAGCTCCTATAATTCACCCCTCCACTTT

J gene: TRBJ2-2
D gene: TRBD1
V gene: TRBV15
clone size: many
CDR3 protein: CATSRDPGGSGELFF
CDR3 DNA: TGTGCCACCAGCAGAGACCCAGGGGGCAGCGGGGAGCTGTTTTTT

J gene: TRBJ2-7
D gene: .
V gene: TRBV29-1
clone size: many
CDR3 protein: CSVADQDTVVSSYEQYF
CDR3 DNA: TGCAGCGTTGCAGACCAAGACACCGTTGTAAGCTCCTACGAGCAGTACTTC

J gene: TRBJ1-1
D gene: TRBD1
V gene: TRBV6-1
clone size: .
CDR3 protein: CASGMGEGAAEAFF
CDR3 DNA: TGTGCCAGCGGGATGGGGGAGGGGGCGGCTGAAGCTTTCTTT

J gene: TRBJ2-7
D gene: TRBD1
V gene: TRBV13
clone size: .
CDR3 protein: CASSLGDRDYEQYF
CDR3 DNA: TGTGCCAGCAGCTTAGGGGACAGGGACTACGAGCAGTACTTC

J gene: TRBJ2-5
D gene: TRBD2
V gene: TRBV20-1
clone size: medium-sized
CDR3 protein: CSAKNPAAGGETQYF
CDR3 DNA: TGCAGTGCTAAAAACCCCGCAGCGGGAGGAGAGACCCAGTACTTC

J gene: TRBJ2-1
D gene: .
V gene: TRBV6-2/TRBV6-3
clone size: .
CDR3 protein: CASSRVGWDEQFF
CDR3 DNA: TGTGCCAGCAGCCGAGTGGGCTGGGATGAGCAGTTCTTC

J gene: TRBJ1-5
D gene: TRBD1
V gene: TRBV6-2/TRBV6-3
clone size: few
CDR3 protein: CASSHGQGDTQPQHF
CDR3 DNA: TGTGCCAGCAGCCACGGACAGGGTGATACGCAGCCCCAGCATTTT

J gene: TRBJ2-3
D gene: TRBD1
V gene: TRBV7-2
clone size: .
CDR3 protein: CASSLDPRDRGGTDTQYF
CDR3 DNA: TGTGCCAGCAGCTTAGATCCCCGGGACAGGGGGGGCACAGATACGCAGTATTTT

J gene: TRBJ2-5
D gene: TRBD2
V gene: TRBV20-1
clone size: many
CDR3 protein: CSAPGLAGGEETQYF
CDR3 DNA: TGCAGTGCCCCCGGACTAGCGGGGGGGGAGGAGACCCAGTACTTC

J gene: TRBJ1-5
D gene: .
V gene: TRBV24-1
clone size: few
CDR3 protein: CATSDSMDGTYNQPQHF
CDR3 DNA: TGTGCCACCAGTGATTCCATGGACGGCACTTACAATCAGCCCCAGCATTTT

J gene: TRBJ2-5
D gene: TRBD2
V gene: TRBV20-1
clone size: many
CDR3 protein: CSARSRNRTSGMGETQYF
CDR3 DNA: TGCAGTGCTAGATCCAGGAATAGGACTAGCGGGATGGGGGAGACCCAGTACTTC

J gene: TRBJ2-1
D gene: TRBD2
V gene: TRBV6-2/TRBV6-3
clone size: many
CDR3 protein: CASSYSSGSDEQFF
CDR3 DNA: TGTGCCAGCAGTTACTCTAGCGGGAGTGATGAGCAGTTCTTC

J gene: TRBJ2-1
D gene: TRBD2
V gene: TRBV20-1
clone size: few
CDR3 protein: CSAREPTSGDYNEQFF
CDR3 DNA: TGCAGTGCTAGAGAACCGACTAGCGGTGACTACAATGAGCAGTTCTTC

J gene: TRBJ2-7
D gene: .
V gene: TRBV3-1
clone size: .
CDR3 protein: CASSQGLGTYEQYF
CDR3 DNA: TGTGCCAGCAGCCAAGGGCTAGGAACCTACGAGCAGTACTTC

J gene: TRBJ2-5
D gene: TRBD1
V gene: TRBV12-3/TRBV12-4
clone size: .
CDR3 protein: CASILGTEETQYF
CDR3 DNA: TGTGCCAGCATACTGGGGACAGAAGAGACCCAGTACTTC

J gene: TRBJ2-1
D gene: .
V gene: TRBV19
clone size: many
CDR3 protein: CASSIPQTTLEQFF
CDR3 DNA: TGTGCCAGTAGTATACCCCAGACTACTCTTGAGCAGTTCTTC

J gene: TRBJ2-1
D gene: TRBD1
V gene: TRBV4-3
clone size: .
CDR3 protein: CASSQDPGDRDYEQFF
CDR3 DNA: TGCGCCAGCAGCCAAGATCCGGGGGACAGGGATTATGAGCAGTTCTTC

J gene: TRBJ2-1
D gene: TRBD2
V gene: TRBV4-3
clone size: .
CDR3 protein: CASSPLGAGDYNEQFF
CDR3 DNA: TGCGCCAGCAGCCCACTAGGGGCGGGAGACTACAATGAGCAGTTCTTC

J gene: TRBJ2-5
D gene: .
V gene: TRBV6-2/TRBV6-3
clone size: many
CDR3 protein: CASSYSRMEVETQYF
CDR3 DNA: TGTGCCAGCAGTTACTCCAGGATGGAGGTTGAGACCCAGTACTTC

J gene: TRBJ2-7
D gene: TRBD1
V gene: TRBV2
clone size: .
CDR3 protein: CASSEPGQGISEQYF
CDR3 DNA: TGTGCCAGCAGTGAACCGGGACAGGGTATTTCAGAGCAGTACTTC

J gene: TRBJ1-1
D gene: .
V gene: TRBV27
clone size: few
CDR3 protein: CASSPQEDPGAEAFF
CDR3 DNA: TGTGCCAGCAGTCCCCAAGAGGACCCGGGCGCTGAAGCTTTCTTT

J gene: TRBJ1-1
D gene: .
V gene: TRBV20-1
clone size: few
CDR3 protein: CSAMAERSSSGHTEAFF
CDR3 DNA: TGCAGTGCTATGGCTGAAAGAAGCAGTTCCGGTCACACTGAAGCTTTCTTT

J gene: TRBJ1-1
D gene: .
V gene: TRBV7-2
clone size: many
CDR3 protein: CASSLVPGEWAFF
CDR3 DNA: TGTGCCAGCAGCTTAGTCCCAGGGGAGTGGGCTTTCTTT

J gene: TRBJ1-2
D gene: .
V gene: TRBV28
clone size: many
CDR3 protein: CASSHTGYRGANYGYTF
CDR3 DNA: TGTGCCAGCAGTCACACAGGGTATCGGGGAGCTAACTATGGCTACACCTTC

J gene: TRBJ2-6
D gene: .
V gene: TRBV29-1
clone size: few
CDR3 protein: CSVESGDPSGANVLTF
CDR3 DNA: TGCAGCGTTGAGTCAGGGGACCCATCTGGGGCCAACGTCCTGACTTTC

J gene: TRBJ2-4
D gene: TRBD1
V gene: TRBV20-1
clone size: once
CDR3 protein: CSDRVRQGRNIQYF
CDR3 DNA: TGCAGTGATAGGGTGCGACAGGGGAGGAACATTCAGTACTTC

J gene: TRBJ2-7
D gene: TRBD2
V gene: TRBV7-8
clone size: many
CDR3 protein: CASSFSASGTPGEQYF
CDR3 DNA: TGTGCCAGCAGCTTCTCAGCTAGCGGGACACCCGGGGAGCAGTACTTC

J gene: TRBJ2-2
D gene: TRBD1
V gene: TRBV6-2/TRBV6-3
clone size: .
CDR3 protein: CASTQGEPGELFF
CDR3 DNA: TGTGCCAGCACCCAGGGGGAGCCCGGGGAGCTGTTTTTT

J gene: TRBJ2-3
D gene: TRBD2
V gene: TRBV6-2/TRBV6-3
clone size: many
CDR3 protein: CASKGGRDSTDTQYF
CDR3 DNA: TGTGCCAGCAAGGGCGGGAGGGACAGCACAGATACGCAGTATTTT

J gene: TRBJ1-5
D gene: .
V gene: TRBV3-2
clone size: many
CDR3 protein: CASSQGQGNQPQHF
CDR3 DNA: TGTGCCAGCAGCCAAGGACAGGGCAATCAGCCCCAGCATTTT